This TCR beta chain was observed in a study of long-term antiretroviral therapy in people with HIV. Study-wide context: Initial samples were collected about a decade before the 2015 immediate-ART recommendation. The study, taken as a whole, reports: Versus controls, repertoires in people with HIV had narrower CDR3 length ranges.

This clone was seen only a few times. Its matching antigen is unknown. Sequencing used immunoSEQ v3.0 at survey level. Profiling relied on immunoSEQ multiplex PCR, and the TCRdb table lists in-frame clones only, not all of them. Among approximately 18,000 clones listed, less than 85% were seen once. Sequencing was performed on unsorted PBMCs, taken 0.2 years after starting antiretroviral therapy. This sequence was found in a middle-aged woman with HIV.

The CDR3 reads CASSLGGGNSYEQYF. In nucleotides, the CDR3 is TGTGCCAGCAGCTTAGGGGGCGGGAACTCCTACGAGCAGTACTTC. V and J are TRBV7-9 and TRBJ2-7; D may be TRBD2 (6 bases). The CDR3 consists of 15 residues. Germline CDR1 and CDR2: SEHNR and FQNEAQ (reference sequence). The ends were cut back, 1 base at V and 0 bases at J, with 10 bases in the middle.